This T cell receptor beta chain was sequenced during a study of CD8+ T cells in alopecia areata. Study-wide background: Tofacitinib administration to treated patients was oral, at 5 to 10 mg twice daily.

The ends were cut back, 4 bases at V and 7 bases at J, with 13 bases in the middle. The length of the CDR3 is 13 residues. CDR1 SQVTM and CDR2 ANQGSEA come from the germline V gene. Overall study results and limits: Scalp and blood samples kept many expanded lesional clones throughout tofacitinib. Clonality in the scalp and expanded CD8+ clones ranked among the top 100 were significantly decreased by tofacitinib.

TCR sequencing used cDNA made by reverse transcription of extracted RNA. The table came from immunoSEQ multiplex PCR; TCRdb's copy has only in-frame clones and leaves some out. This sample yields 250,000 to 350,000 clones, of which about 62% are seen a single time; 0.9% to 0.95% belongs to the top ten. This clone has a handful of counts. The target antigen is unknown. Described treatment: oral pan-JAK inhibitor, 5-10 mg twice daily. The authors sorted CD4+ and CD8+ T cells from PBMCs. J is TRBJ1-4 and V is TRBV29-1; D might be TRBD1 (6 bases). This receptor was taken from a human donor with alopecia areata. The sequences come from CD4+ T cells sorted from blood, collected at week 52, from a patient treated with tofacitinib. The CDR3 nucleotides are TGCAGCGTTGGAGGGGGAGTCGGTGAAAAACTGTTTTTT. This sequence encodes CSVGGGVGEKLFF.